A selection of T cell receptor beta chains follows, all from one sample in a study of shared clonotypes between healthy human individuals. The data were produced by immunoSEQ multiplex PCR, yet TCRdb's version contains in-frame clones alone and is incomplete. The data show approximately 530,000 clones, about 96% seen once. Sequencing was performed on naive CD4+ T cells sorted from blood. All receptors derive from a woman in her twenties or thirties in good health. CDR3s include the opening cysteine and the closing phenylalanine or tryptophan. The D gene is left open where the match is weak. Rows give clone size only sometimes, using once, few, many, or a class for an expanded clone.

J: TRBJ1-4
V: TRBV18
D: NA
size: NA
DNA: TGTGCCAGCTCACCATTGGAGTATGAAAAACTGTTTTTT
CDR3: CASSPLEYEKLFF

J: TRBJ1-2
V: TRBV6-5
D: NA
size: NA
DNA: TGTGCCAGCAGTCCCGGTGGCAGACACTATGGCTACACCTTC
CDR3: CASSPGGRHYGYTF

J: TRBJ2-2
V: TRBV19
D: TRBD2
size: NA
DNA: TGTGCCAGTAGTATAGATGGACTAGCGGAGAACACCGGGGAGCTGTTTTTT
CDR3: CASSIDGLAENTGELFF

J: TRBJ2-7
V: TRBV28
D: NA
size: NA
DNA: TGTGCCAGCAGGGGGGCGTCCAGTCGTAGAGCCTACGAGCAGTACTTC
CDR3: CASRGASSRRAYEQYF

J: TRBJ2-2
V: TRBV6-6
D: NA
size: NA
DNA: TGTGCCAGCAGCCACGACCACACCGGGGAGCTGTTTTTT
CDR3: CASSHDHTGELFF

J: TRBJ2-7
V: TRBV7-2
D: TRBD2
size: NA
DNA: TGTGCCAGCAGCCCCCAGCGGGAGCTAGATCGGCAGTACTTC
CDR3: CASSPQRELDRQYF

J: TRBJ2-1
V: TRBV12-5
D: TRBD1
size: NA
DNA: TGTGCTAGTGGTCCCGGGACAGGGGGACTTGAGCAGTTCTTC
CDR3: CASGPGTGGLEQFF

J: TRBJ1-2
V: TRBV30
D: NA
size: NA
DNA: TGTGCCTGGAGAACACCCGGCGAAGGCTATGGCTACACCTTC
CDR3: CAWRTPGEGYGYTF

J: TRBJ2-3
V: TRBV6-5
D: NA
size: NA
DNA: TGTGCCAGCAGGTCTAGCACAGATACGCAGTATTTT
CDR3: CASRSSTDTQYF

J: TRBJ1-6
V: TRBV6-6
D: NA
size: NA
DNA: TGTGCCAGCAGTTACTCGACGCAGGGTTCGACACCCCTCCACTTT
CDR3: CASSYSTQGSTPLHF

J: TRBJ2-7
V: TRBV5-4
D: TRBD2
size: NA
DNA: TGTGCCAGCAGCTGGGGACTACCCTACGAGCAGTACTTC
CDR3: CASSWGLPYEQYF

J: TRBJ2-5
V: TRBV30
D: NA
size: once
DNA: TGTGCCTGGAGGGACTCCCAAGAGACCCAGTACTTC
CDR3: CAWRDSQETQYF

J: TRBJ2-7
V: TRBV10-1
D: TRBD2
size: NA
DNA: TGCGCCAGCAGTGACGGAAAAGCGGGAGGGAGGTACGAGCAGTACTTC
CDR3: CASSDGKAGGRYEQYF

J: TRBJ1-1
V: TRBV28
D: NA
size: once
DNA: TGTGCCAGCAGTTTCCCGGGGACATCGAAAGCTTTCTTT
CDR3: CASSFPGTSKAFF

J: TRBJ2-1
V: TRBV2
D: TRBD2
size: once
DNA: TGTGCCAGCAGTTTACGGGAGGCATCCTACAATGAGCAGTTCTTC
CDR3: CASSLREASYNEQFF

J: TRBJ1-6
V: TRBV7-8
D: NA
size: once
DNA: TGTGCCAGCAGCTCTCTTACTCCCAGGGGCTACCTTTCACCCCTCCACTTT
CDR3: CASSSLTPRGYLSPLHF

J: TRBJ1-5
V: TRBV28
D: NA
size: NA
DNA: TGTGCCAGCAACAGACTACAGTGGGATCAGCCCCAGCATTTT
CDR3: CASNRLQWDQPQHF

J: TRBJ1-4
V: TRBV2
D: NA
size: once
DNA: TGTGCCAGCAGCGTCTCAAGGACAACTAATGAAAAACTGTTTTTT
CDR3: CASSVSRTTNEKLFF

J: TRBJ1-5
V: TRBV19
D: NA
size: NA
DNA: TGTGCCAGTATAGGCCAGACCCAGCATTTT
CDR3: CASIGQTQHF

J: TRBJ1-2
V: TRBV28
D: NA
size: NA
DNA: TGTGCCAGCAGTCTAGGGTCGGGTACCTATGGCTACACCTTC
CDR3: CASSLGSGTYGYTF

J: TRBJ1-5
V: TRBV7-8
D: NA
size: NA
DNA: TGTGCCAGCAGCCAAATGGGGAGCGACAATCAGCCCCAGCATTTT
CDR3: CASSQMGSDNQPQHF

J: TRBJ2-7
V: TRBV25-1
D: TRBD2
size: NA
DNA: TGTGCCAGCAGTCCTTACCCGGGGACTAGCGGGAGGCACTACGAGCAGTACTTC
CDR3: CASSPYPGTSGRHYEQYF

J: TRBJ2-5
V: TRBV19
D: NA
size: NA
DNA: TGTGCCAGTAGTAAACAGGGGGGGCAAGAGACCCAGTACTTC
CDR3: CASSKQGGQETQYF